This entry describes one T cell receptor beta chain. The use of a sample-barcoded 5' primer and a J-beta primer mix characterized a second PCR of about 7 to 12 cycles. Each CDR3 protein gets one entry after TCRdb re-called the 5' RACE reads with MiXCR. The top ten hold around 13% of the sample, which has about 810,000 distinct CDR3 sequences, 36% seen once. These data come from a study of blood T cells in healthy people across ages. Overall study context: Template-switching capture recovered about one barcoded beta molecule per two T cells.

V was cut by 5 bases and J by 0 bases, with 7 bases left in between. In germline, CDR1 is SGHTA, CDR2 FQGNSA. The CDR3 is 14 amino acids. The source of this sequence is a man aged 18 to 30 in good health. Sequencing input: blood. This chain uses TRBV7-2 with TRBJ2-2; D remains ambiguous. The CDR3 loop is CASSPTPNTGELFF. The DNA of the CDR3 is TGTGCCAGCAGCCCCACACCGAACACCGGGGAGCTGTTTTTT.